The subject of this entry is one TCR beta chain. This sample is part of a study of shared clonotypes between healthy human individuals. Germline V gene sequence: CDR1 SGHNT, CDR2 YYREEE (reference sequence). The V gene end was trimmed by 7 bases and the J gene end by 0 bases; junction bases not matched to a gene: 5. CDR3 size: 14 residues. TCRdb's copy holds only in-frame clones and misses some; the assay was immunoSEQ multiplex PCR. The table lists 950,000 to 1,200,000 clones, approximately 80% of them singletons. The sequencing input was memory CD4+ T cells from PBMCs. Subset: CD45RA-negative fraction. The gene calls are TRBV5-4 and TRBJ1-1; 8 bases are shared with TRBD1. This clonotype was obtained from a man younger than 35 in good health. Some clones in this sample may be carry-over from other donors' samples. This CDR3 reads CASRTGLVNTEAFF. CDR3 DNA: TGTGCCAGCCGGACAGGGCTGGTGAACACTGAAGCTTTCTTT.